These T cell receptor beta chains were read from a single sample in a study of blood T cell repertoires in COVID-19. TCRdb's table, derived via immunoSEQ multiplex PCR, lists solely in-frame clones and lacks some. Among around 53,000 clones, more than 75% were seen once, and the ten largest hold 4%. Sequencing was done on a sample of peripheral blood. These receptors all stem from a man aged 50 to 60 with acute or convalescent COVID-19. Both conserved end residues are trimmed from each CDR3. The order of the fields is CDR3 protein, J gene, V gene.

ASSQPWGGRQETQY,TRBJ2-5,TRBV4-1
ASSYPLKRGKSYNEQF,TRBJ2-1,TRBV6-2/TRBV6-3
SARSGHEQY,TRBJ2-7,TRBV20-1
ACPGTGAYEQY,TRBJ2-7,TRBV30
SVRPGGPQETQY,TRBJ2-5,TRBV29-1
ASSTRDSTYEQY,TRBJ2-7,TRBV6-5
ASSTSGTESYWGYT,TRBJ1-2,TRBV5-6
AWSVGPFGQGPRRSYNEQF,TRBJ2-1,TRBV30
ASSMGDRREQY,TRBJ2-7,TRBV19
ASSLDGSNTGELF,TRBJ2-2,TRBV5-1
ASSEVPGQFLTEAF,TRBJ1-1,TRBV6-1
SVEVTSGVQETQY,TRBJ2-5,TRBV29-1
ASSQLAGAREQY,TRBJ2-7,TRBV3-1/TRBV3-2
ASSLGQGYGYT,TRBJ1-2,TRBV12-3/TRBV12-4
ASSLGSEYTEAF,TRBJ1-1,TRBV7-2
ASSPGDSGEAF,TRBJ1-1,TRBV18
AWSVGDRDSPLH,TRBJ1-6,TRBV30
ASSLNEGRNYGYT,TRBJ1-2,TRBV6-5
ASSYGLTSPYEQY,TRBJ2-7,TRBV6-2/TRBV6-3
ASSADLNQPQH,TRBJ1-5,TRBV2
ASSDRQGEQF,TRBJ2-1,TRBV25-1
ASSQEGNTEAF,TRBJ1-1,TRBV2
ASSPRVIAYNEQF,TRBJ2-1,TRBV6-5
ASGELGQGYEKLF,TRBJ1-4,TRBV28
ASSFGVYEQY,TRBJ2-7,TRBV13
ASSPGEGLETQY,TRBJ2-5,TRBV18
ASSPQGPSTDTQY,TRBJ2-3,TRBV9
ASSVWGGLGNEQF,TRBJ2-1,TRBV10-2
ASSRAERTGGGGYT,TRBJ1-2,TRBV28
ASSTGGTEAF,TRBJ1-1,TRBV7-3
ASSSPGLAGVWSYNEQF,TRBJ2-1,TRBV7-9
ASSGGGLEQY,TRBJ2-7,TRBV13
ASSLVSEGYGYT,TRBJ1-2,TRBV5-4
ASSGRALF,TRBJ2-2,TRBV28
ASSRVSLQGMDGYT,TRBJ1-2,TRBV3-1/TRBV3-2
ASSIDYSNFGYT,TRBJ1-2,TRBV19
AWSVLERTETQY,TRBJ2-5,TRBV30
ASSPALAENTGELF,TRBJ2-2,TRBV18
ASSGGDTGMNTEAF,TRBJ1-1,TRBV11-3
ASSLTSGSSDEQF,TRBJ2-1,TRBV5-4
ASSVVDSETQY,TRBJ2-5,TRBV9
ASRLNTEAF,TRBJ1-1,TRBV5-1
ASSLRLASYEQY,TRBJ2-7,TRBV6-6
ASSYSRYSGAPDTQY,TRBJ2-3,TRBV6-2/TRBV6-3
ASSPLTGSVYNEQF,TRBJ2-1,TRBV18
ASSYSKDRGIGYT,TRBJ1-2,TRBV6-6
ASSPLRVSNTEAF,TRBJ1-1,TRBV28
ASSRTLDYEQY,TRBJ2-7,TRBV7-9
ASSFRAYEQY,TRBJ2-7,TRBV11-2
ASSLQGFRNSPLH,TRBJ1-6,TRBV7-9
ASSRPAGNTGELF,TRBJ2-2,TRBV18
ASSTTYTEAF,TRBJ1-1,TRBV3-1/TRBV3-2
ASSTDGGYGAEQY,TRBJ2-7,TRBV28
ASLSRRQETQY,TRBJ2-5,TRBV10-1
ASSPRAGYGYT,TRBJ1-2,TRBV14